Presented here are 2 T cell receptor beta chains from one specimen sequenced in a study of vaccination effects on CD4 cells after COVID-19. Having been cultured for less than 12 days, the cells underwent CD4+ T cell isolation. Everyone in the study got two shots of either the BNT162b2 or mRNA-1273 vaccine. The antigens these receptors bind are not known. Assay: immunoSEQ multiplex PCR; the TCRdb copy retains only in-frame clones and omits some. The sample carries about 73,000 clones, nearly 75% recorded once. The sequenced sample was CD4+ T cells from PBMCs cultured without peptide, obtained after COVID-19 vaccination. These receptors came from a human donor who received a COVID-19 vaccine.

This rearrangement joins TRBV6-4 to TRBJ2-3; tentative D call: TRBD2 (7 bases). The CDR3 covers 15 residues. Germline V CDR1 and CDR2: MRHNA, SNTAGT. Deletions cut 11 bases from V and 3 bases from J, with 21 bases between. CDR3 nucleotides: TGTGCCGACCCCCGAGTGGGGGGGCGGACAGATACGCAGTATTTT. Protein: CADPRVGGRTDTQYF.

The chain uses TRBV18 and TRBJ2-7, with TRBD2 as a possible D gene (6 bases). Germline CDR1 is KGHSH and CDR2 is LQKENI. V lost 3 bases and J lost 5, with 11 bases in between. The CDR3 contains 13 residues. CDR3 sequence reads: CASSPPGVNEQYV. CDR3 sequence (DNA): TGTGCCAGCTCACCCCCGGGGGTCAACGAGCAGTACGTC.